This record looks at one TCR beta chain sequence and its context. Germline CDR1 is MRHNA and CDR2 is SNTAGT. This CDR3 contains 15 residues. V lost 5 bases to trimming and J lost 8 bases; unmatched junction nucleotides: 10. The data were produced by immunoSEQ multiplex PCR, yet TCRdb's version contains in-frame clones alone and is incomplete. The profile shows 110,000 to 150,000 clones, approximately 90% of them singletons. These data come from a study of blood T cell repertoires in COVID-19. Specimen: peripheral blood. J is TRBJ2-2 and V is TRBV6-4; the match to TRBD2 covers 8 bases. The sequence was collected from a woman aged 55-69 years with active COVID-19. CDR3 residues: CASSRTSQTLGELFF. The CDR3 DNA reads TGTGCCAGCAGTCGGACTAGCCAGACTCTAGGGGAGCTGTTTTTT.